This is a list of T cell receptor beta chains from one sample in a study of technical replicates of blood from several donors. Assay used: immunoSEQ multiplex PCR; TCRdb lists only in-frame clones, some missing. The table includes about 71,000 clones, 88% detected once. Sequences were obtained from PBMCs. Receptors originate from a human donor in good health. Some clones in this sample may be carry-over from other donors' samples. Both conserved end residues are part of each CDR3. A D gene is named only where the DNA matches it firmly. Size is stated for part of the rows, as once, few or many counts, or as a class when the clone is expanded.

clone size: -; V gene: TRBV7-7; D gene: -; J gene: TRBJ2-2; CDR3 protein: CASSSTDTGELFF; CDR3 DNA: TGTGCCAGCAGCTCGACAGACACCGGGGAGCTGTTTTTT
clone size: -; V gene: TRBV5-4; D gene: -; J gene: TRBJ1-2; CDR3 protein: CASSKQGAERAGYGYTF; CDR3 DNA: TGTGCCAGCAGTAAACAAGGGGCAGAACGCGCGGGGTATGGCTACACCTTC
clone size: few; V gene: TRBV30; D gene: -; J gene: TRBJ2-5; CDR3 protein: CAWSVLRETQYF; CDR3 DNA: TGTGCCTGGAGTGTTCTGAGAGAGACCCAGTACTTC
clone size: -; V gene: TRBV7-9; D gene: TRBD2; J gene: TRBJ2-6; CDR3 protein: CASSPLRGGSNSGANVLTF; CDR3 DNA: TGTGCCAGCAGCCCCTTGCGGGGGGGATCAAACTCTGGGGCCAACGTCCTGACTTTC
clone size: -; V gene: TRBV7-2; D gene: -; J gene: TRBJ2-1; CDR3 protein: CASSSTLRANNEQFF; CDR3 DNA: TGTGCCAGCAGCTCAACATTGAGGGCTAACAATGAGCAGTTCTTC
clone size: -; V gene: TRBV5-6; D gene: TRBD1; J gene: TRBJ2-3; CDR3 protein: CASSRQGWADTQYF; CDR3 DNA: TGTGCCAGCAGCCGACAGGGGTGGGCAGATACGCAGTATTTT
clone size: -; V gene: TRBV27; D gene: TRBD2; J gene: TRBJ2-1; CDR3 protein: CASSRTSGSFEQFF; CDR3 DNA: TGTGCCAGCAGCCGGACTAGCGGATCCTTTGAGCAGTTCTTC
clone size: -; V gene: TRBV5-1; D gene: TRBD2; J gene: TRBJ2-3; CDR3 protein: CASSLHGGGNSDTQYF; CDR3 DNA: TGCGCCAGCAGCCTCCACGGGGGGGGTAACTCAGATACGCAGTATTTT
clone size: -; V gene: TRBV5-6; D gene: TRBD1; J gene: TRBJ1-2; CDR3 protein: CASSWGTVAYGYTF; CDR3 DNA: TGTGCCAGCAGCTGGGGGACAGTCGCCTATGGCTACACCTTC
clone size: -; V gene: TRBV7-2; D gene: -; J gene: TRBJ2-7; CDR3 protein: CASSPLSNSYEQYF; CDR3 DNA: TGTGCCAGCAGCCCCCTGTCTAACAGCTACGAGCAGTACTTC
clone size: -; V gene: TRBV18; D gene: -; J gene: TRBJ1-4; CDR3 protein: CASSPPNTGNREKLFF; CDR3 DNA: TGTGCCAGCTCACCACCGAACACAGGGAATAGGGAAAAACTGTTTTTT
clone size: -; V gene: TRBV6-5; D gene: -; J gene: TRBJ2-5; CDR3 protein: CASSYGGAGQETQYF; CDR3 DNA: TGTGCCAGCAGTTACGGGGGCGCAGGGCAAGAGACCCAGTACTTC
clone size: -; V gene: TRBV14; D gene: TRBD2; J gene: TRBJ2-5; CDR3 protein: CASSRGVSGGKETQYF; CDR3 DNA: TGTGCCAGCAGTCGAGGCGTCAGCGGGGGTAAGGAGACCCAGTACTTC
clone size: -; V gene: TRBV12-5; D gene: TRBD2; J gene: TRBJ2-1; CDR3 protein: CASGLVTAGVYNEQFF; CDR3 DNA: TGTGCTAGTGGTTTGGTGACAGCGGGAGTTTACAATGAGCAGTTCTTC
clone size: -; V gene: TRBV6-1; D gene: -; J gene: TRBJ2-1; CDR3 protein: CASSEGGGSYNEQFF; CDR3 DNA: TGTGCCAGCAGTGAAGGTGGGGGGTCCTACAATGAGCAGTTCTTC
clone size: -; V gene: TRBV4-3; D gene: TRBD1; J gene: TRBJ2-7; CDR3 protein: CASSPQQGNPQYF; CDR3 DNA: TGCGCCAGCAGCCCACAACAGGGGAACCCCCAGTACTTC
clone size: once; V gene: TRBV9; D gene: -; J gene: TRBJ2-7; CDR3 protein: CASSLRFQYEQYF; CDR3 DNA: TGTGCCAGCAGCCTGAGGTTCCAGTACGAGCAGTACTTC
clone size: -; V gene: TRBV15; D gene: -; J gene: TRBJ1-2; CDR3 protein: CATSRQAGGYTF; CDR3 DNA: TGTGCCACCAGCAGACAGGCAGGAGGCTACACCTTC
clone size: -; V gene: TRBV5-5; D gene: -; J gene: TRBJ2-5; CDR3 protein: CASSLARVDGTQYF; CDR3 DNA: TGTGCCAGCAGCTTGGCCAGGGTTGATGGGACCCAGTACTTC
clone size: -; V gene: TRBV27; D gene: -; J gene: TRBJ1-5; CDR3 protein: CASSLGAAQPQHF; CDR3 DNA: TGTGCCAGCAGTTTAGGGGCAGCTCAGCCCCAGCATTTT
clone size: -; V gene: TRBV5-6; D gene: -; J gene: TRBJ2-3; CDR3 protein: CASSLEQAVATQYF; CDR3 DNA: TGTGCCAGCAGCTTGGAACAGGCGGTAGCTACGCAGTATTTT
clone size: -; V gene: TRBV7-8; D gene: -; J gene: TRBJ2-7; CDR3 protein: CASSSAYEQYF; CDR3 DNA: TGTGCCAGCAGCTCGGCCTACGAGCAGTACTTC
clone size: once; V gene: TRBV5-1; D gene: -; J gene: TRBJ1-3; CDR3 protein: CASSLAVSGNTIYF; CDR3 DNA: TGCGCCAGCAGCTTGGCTGTCTCTGGAAACACCATATATTTT
clone size: -; V gene: TRBV4-3; D gene: TRBD1; J gene: TRBJ1-1; CDR3 protein: CASSQVDRDNTEAFF; CDR3 DNA: TGCGCCAGCAGCCAAGTGGACAGGGATAACACTGAAGCTTTCTTT
clone size: few; V gene: TRBV14; D gene: -; J gene: TRBJ2-7; CDR3 protein: CASPLSGPYEQYF; CDR3 DNA: TGTGCCAGCCCCCTTAGCGGCCCCTACGAGCAGTACTTC
clone size: -; V gene: TRBV30; D gene: -; J gene: TRBJ2-7; CDR3 protein: CAWRGKGVYEQYF; CDR3 DNA: TGTGCCTGGAGGGGCAAGGGGGTCTACGAGCAGTACTTC
clone size: -; V gene: TRBV14; D gene: -; J gene: TRBJ2-7; CDR3 protein: CASSQRRDWAFEQYF; CDR3 DNA: TGTGCCAGCAGCCAACGCCGGGACTGGGCGTTCGAGCAGTACTTC
clone size: -; V gene: TRBV6-5; D gene: TRBD1; J gene: TRBJ1-1; CDR3 protein: CASTTTGGGSEAFF; CDR3 DNA: TGTGCCAGCACCACGACAGGGGGTGGGTCTGAAGCTTTCTTT